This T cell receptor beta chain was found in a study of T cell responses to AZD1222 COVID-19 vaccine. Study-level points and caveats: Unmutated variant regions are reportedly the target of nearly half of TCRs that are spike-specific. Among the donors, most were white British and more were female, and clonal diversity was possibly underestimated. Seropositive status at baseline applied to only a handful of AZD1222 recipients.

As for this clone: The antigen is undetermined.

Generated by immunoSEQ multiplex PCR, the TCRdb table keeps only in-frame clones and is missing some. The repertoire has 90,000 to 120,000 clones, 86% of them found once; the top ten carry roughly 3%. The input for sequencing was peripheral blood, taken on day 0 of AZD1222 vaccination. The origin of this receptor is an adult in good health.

The CDR3 region is CASSRGLAGQETQYF. In DNA form, the CDR3 reads TGCGCCAGCAGCCGCGGACTAGCGGGACAAGAGACCCAGTACTTC. The V call is TRBV5-1, the J call TRBJ2-5; 12 nucleotides agree with TRBD2. Per the germline V gene, CDR1 is SGHRS and CDR2 is YFSETQ. The CDR3 spans 15 residues. V dropped 4 bases and J dropped 2; count of bases not matched to a gene: 3.